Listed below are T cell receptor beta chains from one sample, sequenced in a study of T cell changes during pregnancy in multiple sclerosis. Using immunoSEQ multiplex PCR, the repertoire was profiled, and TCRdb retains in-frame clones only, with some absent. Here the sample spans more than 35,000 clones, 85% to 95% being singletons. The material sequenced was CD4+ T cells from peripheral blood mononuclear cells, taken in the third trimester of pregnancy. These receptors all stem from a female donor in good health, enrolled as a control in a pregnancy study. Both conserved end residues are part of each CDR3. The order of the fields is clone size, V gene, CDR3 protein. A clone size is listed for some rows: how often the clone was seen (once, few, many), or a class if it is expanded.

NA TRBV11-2 CASSLDVAANYGYTF
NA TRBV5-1 CASSLNPRYEKLFF
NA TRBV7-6 CASSPGLAGGIYEQYF
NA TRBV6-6 CASSRNDGLGPQHF
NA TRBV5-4 CASTGLGGRRDTQYF
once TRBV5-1 CASSSEWGSDTQYF
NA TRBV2 CASNFRGGTNEKLFF
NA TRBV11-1 CASNHPGGRHEQFF
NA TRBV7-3 CASSLLGAAEQYF
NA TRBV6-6 CASNAGTHYGYTF
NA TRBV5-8 CASSPTGQGNQPQHF
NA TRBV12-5 CASGLAGGRNTGELFF
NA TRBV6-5 CASRMTGGAGELFF
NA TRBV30 CAYTTGGRRAFF
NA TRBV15 CATSRGPNQPQHF
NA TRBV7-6 CASSLAHRGRTGELFF
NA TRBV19 CASLRDSGANTGELFF
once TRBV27 CASAQVTANEKLFF
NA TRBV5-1 CASSFGEPGQPQHF
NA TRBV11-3 CASSFKGGNEQFF
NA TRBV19 CASTPGIGNTEAFF
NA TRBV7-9 CASSYSGTGSVTDTQYF
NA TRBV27 CASSLVYYQPQHF
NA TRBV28 CASSLATSADTQYF
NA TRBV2 CASSGRRLASGGSYEQYF
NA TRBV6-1 CASRGDTDTYEQYF
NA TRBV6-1 CANSEAIVAGGETQYF
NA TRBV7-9 CASRRTSGSVTDTQYF
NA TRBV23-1 CASSRRGGSF
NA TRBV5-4 CASSLQGATDTQYF
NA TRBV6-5 CASSTTENYGYTF
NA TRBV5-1 CASSSRDIQETQYF
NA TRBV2 CASSITGGPGEQYF
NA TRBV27 CASSTGEGNTIYF
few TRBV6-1 CASATGKGNQPQHF
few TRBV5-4 CASSPESGQGSSPLHF
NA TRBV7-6 CASSLRTGLNYGYTF
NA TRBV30 CAWTPSTDTQYF
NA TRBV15 CATSAQAKPTEAFF
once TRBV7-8 CASSLILDTQYF
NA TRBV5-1 CASRDSPGNTIYF
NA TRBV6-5 CATVRQSNTGELFF
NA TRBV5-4 CASSLGQGVRNIQYF
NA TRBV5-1 CASRAGVSNEKLFF
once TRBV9 CASSVGGTSFYEQYF
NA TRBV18 CASSPPGRQGVSGNTIYF
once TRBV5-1 CASSPGQGAVLYEQYF
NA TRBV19 CASSIDTGGYRAFF
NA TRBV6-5 CASRRQRDTEAFF
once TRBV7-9 CASSLGLDIKSSYEQYF
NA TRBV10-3 CAIRGGGSYNEQFF
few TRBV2 CASSLQGGGYTF
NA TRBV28 CASSLGAGNTGELFF
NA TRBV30 CAWTSGTDTQYF
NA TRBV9 CASSPIVGATLYEQYF
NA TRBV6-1 CASSIAAGGEKLFF
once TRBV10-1 CASSERSYGYTF
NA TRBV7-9 CASSLTSVRSYEQYF
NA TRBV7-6 CASSLDRENTEAFF
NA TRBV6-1 CASSRVMPTQETQYF